This TCR beta chain was documented in a study of cytomegalovirus exposure and HLA in healthy donors. Both 60 Vbeta primers and 13 Jbeta primers went into the PCR. Assay used: immunoSEQ multiplex PCR; TCRdb lists only in-frame clones, some missing. The sample consists of about 140,000 clones, roughly 87% of them appearing once. The material sequenced was PBMCs. The source is a woman aged 40 to 49 in good health and CMV-seronegative.

The CDR3 nucleotides read TGTGCCAGCAGAACTAGTAGGGTCTACGAGCAGTACTTC. It codes for CASRTSRVYEQYF. The chain employs TRBV27 and TRBJ2-7, with a weak D call TRBD2 (5 bases). Germline CDR1 reads MNHEY; CDR2 reads SMNVEV (reference sequence). The CDR3 totals 13 residues. Trimming left V 6 bases short and J 3 bases short, with 12 bases between.